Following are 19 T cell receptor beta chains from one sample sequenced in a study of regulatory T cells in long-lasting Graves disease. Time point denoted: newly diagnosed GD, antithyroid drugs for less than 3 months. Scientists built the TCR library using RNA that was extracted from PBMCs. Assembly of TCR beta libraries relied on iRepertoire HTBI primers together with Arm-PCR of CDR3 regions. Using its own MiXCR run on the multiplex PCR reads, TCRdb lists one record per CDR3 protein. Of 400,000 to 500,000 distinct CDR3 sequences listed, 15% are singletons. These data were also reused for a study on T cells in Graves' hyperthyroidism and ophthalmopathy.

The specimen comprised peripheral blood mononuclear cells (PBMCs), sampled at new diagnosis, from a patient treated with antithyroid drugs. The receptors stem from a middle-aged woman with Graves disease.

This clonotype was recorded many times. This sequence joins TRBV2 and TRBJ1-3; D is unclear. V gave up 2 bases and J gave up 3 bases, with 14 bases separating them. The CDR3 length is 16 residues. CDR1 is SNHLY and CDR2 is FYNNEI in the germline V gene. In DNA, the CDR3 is TGTGCCAGCAGTGAAAGGTCAGCCAGAAGTGGAAACACCATATATTTT. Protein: CASSERSARSGNTIYF.

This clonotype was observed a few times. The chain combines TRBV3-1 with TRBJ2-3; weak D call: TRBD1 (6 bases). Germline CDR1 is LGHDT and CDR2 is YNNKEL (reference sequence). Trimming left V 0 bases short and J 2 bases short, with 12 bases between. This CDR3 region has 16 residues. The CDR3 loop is CASSQDTGSHTDTQYF. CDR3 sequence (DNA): TGTGCCAGCAGCCAAGACACAGGGTCCCACACAGATACGCAGTATTTT.

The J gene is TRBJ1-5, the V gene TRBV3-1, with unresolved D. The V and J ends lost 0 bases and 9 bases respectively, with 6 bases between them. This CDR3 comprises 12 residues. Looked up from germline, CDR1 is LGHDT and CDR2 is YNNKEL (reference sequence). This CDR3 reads CASSQDRRPQHF. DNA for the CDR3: TGTGCCAGCAGCCAAGATCGTCGGCCCCAGCATTTT.

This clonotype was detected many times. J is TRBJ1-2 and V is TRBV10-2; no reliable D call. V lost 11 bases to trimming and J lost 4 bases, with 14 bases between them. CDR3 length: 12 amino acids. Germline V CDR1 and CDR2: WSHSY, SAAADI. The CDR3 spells CAGVGRAYGYTF. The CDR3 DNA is TGCGCCGGAGTCGGCCGGGCCTATGGCTACACCTTC.

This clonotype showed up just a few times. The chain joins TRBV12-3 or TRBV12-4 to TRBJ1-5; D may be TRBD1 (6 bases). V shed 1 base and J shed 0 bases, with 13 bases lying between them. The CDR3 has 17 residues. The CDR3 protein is CASSLGPGVGSNQPQHF. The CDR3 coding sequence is TGTGCCAGCAGTTTAGGACCAGGGGTAGGTAGCAATCAGCCCCAGCATTTT.

The CDR3 DNA is TGTGCCAGCAGCCAAGATGTAACTCACAATGAGCAGTTCTTC. Its protein product is CASSQDVTHNEQFF. The V gene is TRBV3-1, the J gene TRBJ2-1, with D uncertain. Trimming cost V 0 bases and J 5 bases, with 8 bases left between them. This CDR3 region has 14 residues. Germline-derived CDR1 and CDR2 are LGHDT and YNNKEL (reference sequence).

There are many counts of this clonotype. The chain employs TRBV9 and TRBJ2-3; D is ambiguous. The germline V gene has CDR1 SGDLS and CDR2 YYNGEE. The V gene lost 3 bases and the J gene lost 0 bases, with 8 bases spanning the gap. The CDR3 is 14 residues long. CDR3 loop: CASSGTTSTDTQYF. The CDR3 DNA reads TGTGCCAGCAGCGGGACGACGAGCACAGATACGCAGTATTTT.

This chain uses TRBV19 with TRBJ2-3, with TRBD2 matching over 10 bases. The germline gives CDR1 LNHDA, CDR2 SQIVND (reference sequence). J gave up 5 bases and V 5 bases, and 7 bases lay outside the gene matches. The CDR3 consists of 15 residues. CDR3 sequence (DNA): TGTGCCAGTAGTTTTCTAGCGGGAGCGTTAGATACGCAGTATTTT. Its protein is CASSFLAGALDTQYF.

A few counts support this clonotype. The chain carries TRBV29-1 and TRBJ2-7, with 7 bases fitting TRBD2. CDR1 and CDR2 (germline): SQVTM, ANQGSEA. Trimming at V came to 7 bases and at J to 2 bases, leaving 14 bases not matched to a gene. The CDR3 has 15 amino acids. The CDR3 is CSAIRSAGPAYEQYF. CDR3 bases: TGCAGCGCCATACGGTCAGCGGGACCCGCCTACGAGCAGTACTTC.

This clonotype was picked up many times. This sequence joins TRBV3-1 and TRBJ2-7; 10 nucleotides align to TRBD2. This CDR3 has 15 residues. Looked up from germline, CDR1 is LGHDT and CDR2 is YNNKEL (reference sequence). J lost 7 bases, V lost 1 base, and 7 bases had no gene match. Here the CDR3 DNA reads TGTGCCAGCAGCCAAGGACCTAGCGGGAGTAGGGAGCAGTACTTC. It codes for CASSQGPSGSREQYF.

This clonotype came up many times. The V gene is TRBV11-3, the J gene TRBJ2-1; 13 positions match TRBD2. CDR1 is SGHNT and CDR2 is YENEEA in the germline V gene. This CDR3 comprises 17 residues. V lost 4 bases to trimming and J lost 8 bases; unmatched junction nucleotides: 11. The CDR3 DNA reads TGTGCCAGCAGCTACCCTAAACTAGCGGGAGGGAAAGATGAGCAGTTCTTC. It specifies CASSYPKLAGGKDEQFF.

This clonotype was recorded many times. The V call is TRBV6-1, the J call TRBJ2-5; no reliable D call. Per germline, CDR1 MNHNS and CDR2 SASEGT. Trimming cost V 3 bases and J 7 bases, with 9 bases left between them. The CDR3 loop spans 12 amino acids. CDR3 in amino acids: CASSDPPRTQYF. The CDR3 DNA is TGTGCCAGCAGTGACCCTCCCCGGACCCAGTACTTC.

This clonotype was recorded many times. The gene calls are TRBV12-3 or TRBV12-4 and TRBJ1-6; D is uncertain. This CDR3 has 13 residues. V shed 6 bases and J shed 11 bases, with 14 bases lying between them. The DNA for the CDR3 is TGTGCCAGCAGCCAAGTCGATGAGGCACCCCTCCACTTT. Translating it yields CASSQVDEAPLHF.

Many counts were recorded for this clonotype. The CDR3 loop is CASSLVDGDTQYF. The CDR3 nucleotides read TGTGCCAGCAGCTTGGTTGACGGGGATACGCAGTATTTT. The chain uses TRBV12-3 or TRBV12-4 and TRBJ2-3; D is unresolved. V lost 6 bases and J 6 bases, leaving 13 bases between the germline ends. This CDR3 has 13 residues.

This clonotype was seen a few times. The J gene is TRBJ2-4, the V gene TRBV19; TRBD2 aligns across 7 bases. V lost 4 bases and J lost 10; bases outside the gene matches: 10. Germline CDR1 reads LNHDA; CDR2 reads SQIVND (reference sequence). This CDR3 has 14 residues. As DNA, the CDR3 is TGTGCCAGTAGTACGGGACTACCCATATTAATTCAGTACTTC. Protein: CASSTGLPILIQYF.

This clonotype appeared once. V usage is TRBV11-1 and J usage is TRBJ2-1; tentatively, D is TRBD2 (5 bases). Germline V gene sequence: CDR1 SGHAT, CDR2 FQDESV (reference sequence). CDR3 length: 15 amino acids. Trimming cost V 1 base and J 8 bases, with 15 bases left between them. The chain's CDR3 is CASSLGASRYDEQFF. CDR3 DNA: TGTGCCAGCAGCTTAGGGGCTAGCCGCTATGATGAGCAGTTCTTC.

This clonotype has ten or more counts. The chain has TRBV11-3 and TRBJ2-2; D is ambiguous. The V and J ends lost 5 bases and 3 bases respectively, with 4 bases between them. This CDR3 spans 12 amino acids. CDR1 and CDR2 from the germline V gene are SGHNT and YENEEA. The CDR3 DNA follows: TGTGCCAGCAGCCCGGACACCGGGGAGCTGTTTTTT. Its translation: CASSPDTGELFF.

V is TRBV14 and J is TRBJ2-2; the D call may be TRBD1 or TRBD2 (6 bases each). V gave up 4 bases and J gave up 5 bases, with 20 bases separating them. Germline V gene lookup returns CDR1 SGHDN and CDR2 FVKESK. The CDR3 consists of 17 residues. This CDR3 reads CASSLRGDFGGTGELFF. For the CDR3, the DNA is TGTGCCAGCAGCCTTAGGGGGGACTTTGGAGGTACCGGGGAGCTGTTTTTT.

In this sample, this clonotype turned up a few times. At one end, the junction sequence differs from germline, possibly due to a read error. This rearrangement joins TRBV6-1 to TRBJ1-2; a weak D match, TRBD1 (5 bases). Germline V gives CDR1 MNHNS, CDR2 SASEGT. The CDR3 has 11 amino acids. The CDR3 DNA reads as TGTGCCAGCAGTGACTGGACAAACACTCGCTTC. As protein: CASSDWTNTRF.